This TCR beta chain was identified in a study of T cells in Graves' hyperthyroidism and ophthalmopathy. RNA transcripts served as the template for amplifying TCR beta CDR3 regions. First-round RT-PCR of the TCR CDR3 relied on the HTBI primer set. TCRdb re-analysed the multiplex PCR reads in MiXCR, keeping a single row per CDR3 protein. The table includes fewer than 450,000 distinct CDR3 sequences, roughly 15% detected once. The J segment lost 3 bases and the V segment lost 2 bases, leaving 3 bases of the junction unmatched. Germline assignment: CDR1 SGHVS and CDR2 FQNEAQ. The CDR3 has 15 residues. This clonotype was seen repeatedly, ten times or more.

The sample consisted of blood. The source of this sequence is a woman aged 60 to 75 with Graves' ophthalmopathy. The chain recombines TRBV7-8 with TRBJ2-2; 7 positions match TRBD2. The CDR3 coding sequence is TGTGCCAGCAGCTTACTAGCGGACGACACCGGGGAGCTGTTTTTT. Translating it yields CASSLLADDTGELFF. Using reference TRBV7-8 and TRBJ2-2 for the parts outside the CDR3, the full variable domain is GAGVSQSPRYKVAKRGQDVALRCDPISGHVSLFWYQQALGQGPEFLTYFQNEAQLDKSGLPSDRFFAERPEGSVSTLKIQRTQQEDSAVYLCASSLLADDTGELFFGEGSRLTVL.